This T cell receptor beta chain derives from a study of PD-L1 blockade in urothelial cancer. Study-wide context: Patients, treated from about 2014 onward, received atezolizumab 1,200 mg intravenously every 3 weeks. T cells numbered a median of approximately 150,000 in the blood samples.

The CDR3 is made up of 15 amino acids. After removal of 3 bases from V and 3 bases from J, the junction contained 5 bases not matched to a gene. Germline V CDR1 and CDR2: MDHEN, SYDVKM. Specified time point: peripheral blood 6 weeks after treatment start. Between 1 and 8 samples, pretreatment and on-treatment, were given by each patient. Clones were sequenced by immunoSEQ multiplex PCR, and TCRdb holds only the in-frame ones, with some missing. Of tens of thousands of clones detected, almost 90% appear once; the ten largest clones hold about 11%. Points on this clone: The antigen is not known.

Study conclusions and caveats: Below-median pretreatment blood TCR clonality predicted better survival.

The receptor comes from a man aged 55 to 70 with urothelial cancer. This material consisted of PBMCs, taken around atezolizumab (anti-PD-L1) treatment. The chain combines TRBV28 with TRBJ1-5, with 7 bases aligning to TRBD1. CDR3 nucleotides: TGTGCCAGCAGTTTCGACGACAGGGTCAATCAGCCCCAGCATTTT. Translated, it gives CASSFDDRVNQPQHF. Filled out from reference TRBV28 and TRBJ1-5, the complete variable domain reads DVKVTQSSRYLVKRTGEKVFLECVQDMDHENMFWYRQDPGLGLRLIYFSYDVKMKEKGDIPEGYSVSREKKERFSLILESASTNQTSMYLCASSFDDRVNQPQHFGDGTRLSIL.